In its sample, the clone carrying this T cell receptor (beta chain) was seen a few times. The ends were cut back, 6 bases at V and 6 bases at J, with 11 bases in the middle. CDR1 and CDR2 from the germline V gene are SEHNR and FQNEAQ (reference sequence). The CDR3 is 12 amino acids. Through a sample-barcoded 5' primer and a J-beta primer mix, a second PCR was run for roughly 6 to 11 cycles. The yield of each sample was at least 2.5 million CDR3-containing paired-end reads. TCRdb ran MiXCR on the 5' RACE reads and lists one entry per CDR3 protein. The sample yields about 720,000 distinct CDR3 sequences, over 20% seen once. This entry is derived from a study of blood T cells in healthy people across ages.

This sequence originates from a man aged 65 to 79 in good health. V gene TRBV7-9 combines with J gene TRBJ1-1; maybe TRBD1 (5 bases). Sequencing was performed on blood. CDR3 sequence: CASRLQVAEAFF. In nucleotides, the CDR3 is TGTGCCAGCAGGTTACAGGTAGCTGAAGCTTTCTTT.